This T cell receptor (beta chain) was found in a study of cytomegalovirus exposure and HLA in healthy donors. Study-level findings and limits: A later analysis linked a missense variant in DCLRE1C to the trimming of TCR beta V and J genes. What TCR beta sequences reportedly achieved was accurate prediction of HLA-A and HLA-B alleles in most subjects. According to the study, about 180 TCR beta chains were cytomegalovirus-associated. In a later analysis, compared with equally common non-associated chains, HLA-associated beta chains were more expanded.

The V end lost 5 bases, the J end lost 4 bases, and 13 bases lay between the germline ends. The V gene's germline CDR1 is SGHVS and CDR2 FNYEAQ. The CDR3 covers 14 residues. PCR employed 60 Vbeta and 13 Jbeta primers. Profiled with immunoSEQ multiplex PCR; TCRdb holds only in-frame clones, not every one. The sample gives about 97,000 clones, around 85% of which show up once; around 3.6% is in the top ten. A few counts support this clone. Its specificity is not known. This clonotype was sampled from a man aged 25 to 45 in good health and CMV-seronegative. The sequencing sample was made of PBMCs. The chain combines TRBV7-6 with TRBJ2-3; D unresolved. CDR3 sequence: CASSPATAADTQYF. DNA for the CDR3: TGTGCCAGCAGCCCAGCGACCGCCGCAGATACGCAGTATTTT.